The rows below give T cell receptor beta chains drawn from one sample of a study of blood T cell repertoires in COVID-19. Repertoires were generated with immunoSEQ multiplex PCR, while TCRdb's copy carries only in-frame clones and drops some. This table has 55,000 to 80,000 clones, about 76% appearing once. Sequenced input: peripheral blood. All receptors come from a human donor in a cohort sampled during active COVID-19. The CDR3 runs from the conserved cysteine through the conserved F or W. The D gene is left open where the match is weak. Clone size, where shown, is once, few, many, or a class for clones that have expanded.

size,D,J,V,CDR3,DNA
few,TRBD2,TRBJ2-5,TRBV2,CASSGPSGGAGLETQYF,TGTGCCAGCAGTGGCCCTAGCGGGGGGGCGGGTCTTGAGACCCAGTACTTC
once,NA,TRBJ1-4,TRBV18,CASSRGGIDEKLFF,TGTGCCAGCTCACGCGGGGGGATTGATGAAAAACTGTTTTTT
NA,NA,TRBJ2-3,TRBV30,CAWSRFYADTQYF,TGTGCCTGGTCCCGTTTCTACGCAGATACGCAGTATTTT
NA,NA,TRBJ2-7,TRBV24-1,CATSDLRLPPGPVGGYEQYF,TGTGCCACCAGTGATTTGCGTTTGCCCCCTGGGCCGGTCGGTGGCTACGAGCAGTACTTC
NA,NA,TRBJ1-2,TRBV6-1,CASSETFGGEGYTF,TGTGCCAGCAGTGAAACTTTCGGGGGGGAAGGCTACACCTTC
NA,TRBD1,TRBJ2-3,TRBV7-3,CASSLTGTGTDTQYF,TGTGCCAGCAGCTTAACAGGGACAGGCACAGATACGCAGTATTTT
NA,NA,TRBJ1-6,TRBV2,CASSPAASVNSPLHF,TGTGCCAGCAGTCCCGCGGCTTCGGTTAATTCACCCCTCCACTTT
NA,NA,TRBJ2-1,TRBV7-3,CASSPTGNEQFF,TGTGCCAGCAGTCCTACGGGGAATGAGCAGTTCTTC
NA,TRBD2,TRBJ2-3,TRBV15,CATSITPSGGSTDTQYF,TGTGCCACCAGCATAACTCCAAGCGGGGGTAGCACAGATACGCAGTATTTT
NA,NA,TRBJ1-6,TRBV2,CASSEARFNNSPLHF,TGTGCCAGCAGTGAAGCGAGGTTCAATAATTCACCCCTCCACTTT
NA,TRBD2,TRBJ2-1,TRBV4-1,CASSQADPGEGYNEQFF,TGCGCCAGCAGCCAAGCGGATCCGGGGGAGGGCTACAATGAGCAGTTCTTC
NA,NA,TRBJ1-2,TRBV3-1/TRBV3-2,CASSQDAGLGGYTF,TGTGCCAGCAGCCAAGATGCGGGTCTTGGGGGCTACACCTTC
NA,TRBD2,TRBJ2-5,TRBV5-4,CASTPTNSGAETQYF,TGTGCCAGCACCCCGACAAATAGCGGGGCAGAGACCCAGTACTTC
NA,TRBD2,TRBJ2-5,TRBV6-6,CASSYEGLALETQYF,TGTGCCAGCAGTTACGAAGGACTAGCGTTAGAGACCCAGTACTTC
few,NA,TRBJ1-3,TRBV10-3,CAIRQQDSGNTIYF,TGTGCCATCAGACAACAGGACTCTGGAAACACCATATATTTT
NA,NA,TRBJ1-5,TRBV5-1,CASSLPSEGASNQPQHF,TGCGCCAGCAGCCTCCCGTCAGAAGGGGCCTCCAATCAGCCCCAGCATTTT
NA,TRBD1,TRBJ2-1,TRBV9,CASSVGTGGGYNEQFF,TGTGCCAGCAGCGTAGGGACAGGGGGCGGGTACAATGAGCAGTTCTTC
NA,TRBD1,TRBJ2-7,TRBV5-8,CASSLVGTGAYEQYF,TGTGCCAGCAGCTTGGTGGGGACAGGGGCCTACGAGCAGTACTTC
NA,TRBD1,TRBJ2-1,TRBV19,CASRRTGDLNEQFF,TGTGCCAGTCGCAGGACAGGGGACCTCAATGAGCAGTTCTTC
NA,NA,TRBJ2-7,TRBV3-1/TRBV3-2,CASSPGGRQGYEQYF,TGTGCCAGCAGCCCTGGGGGGAGACAGGGTTACGAGCAGTACTTC
NA,NA,TRBJ2-5,TRBV2,CASSARIGTQYF,TGTGCCAGCAGCGCTAGAATTGGGACCCAGTACTTC
NA,TRBD1,TRBJ2-7,TRBV30,CACHDRGFYEQYF,TGTGCCTGCCACGACAGGGGCTTCTACGAGCAGTACTTC
NA,TRBD2,TRBJ2-5,TRBV5-1,CASSLAGGQETQYF,TGCGCCAGCAGCTTAGCGGGGGGGCAAGAGACCCAGTACTTC
once,NA,TRBJ2-7,TRBV5-1,CASTLGGASADEQYF,TGCGCCAGCACCCTGGGGGGGGCCTCAGCGGACGAGCAGTACTTC
NA,TRBD1,TRBJ1-5,TRBV30,CAWADRVGQPQHF,TGTGCCTGGGCCGACAGGGTCGGGCAGCCCCAGCATTTT
NA,NA,TRBJ2-4,TRBV7-8,CASSPGGQTKNIQYF,TGTGCCAGCAGCCCCGGGGGTCAGACCAAAAACATTCAGTACTTC
NA,NA,TRBJ2-5,TRBV3-1/TRBV3-2,CASSQLARGETQYF,TGTGCCAGCAGCCAACTAGCGCGCGGGGAGACCCAGTACTTC
NA,TRBD1,TRBJ1-1,TRBV4-2,CASSQGGGRGNTEAFF,TGTGCCAGCAGCCAAGGAGGGGGCCGGGGGAACACTGAAGCTTTCTTT
NA,NA,TRBJ1-4,TRBV15,CATSRTGSLGEKLFF,TGTGCCACCAGCAGAACCGGGAGCTTGGGAGAAAAACTGTTTTTT
NA,TRBD1,TRBJ2-5,TRBV5-4,CASSPTGSGETQYF,TGTGCCAGCAGCCCGACAGGGTCTGGAGAGACCCAGTACTTC
few,NA,TRBJ2-5,TRBV7-2,CASSQPAGRQETQYF,TGTGCCAGCAGCCAACCGGCGGGGAGACAAGAGACCCAGTACTTC
NA,TRBD1,TRBJ2-5,TRBV6-6,CASSFGQGVGETQYF,TGTGCCAGCAGTTTCGGACAGGGGGTTGGGGAGACCCAGTACTTC
NA,TRBD1,TRBJ2-7,TRBV10-3,CAISSRTGSYEQYF,TGTGCCATCAGTTCCCGGACAGGGAGCTACGAGCAGTACTTC
NA,NA,TRBJ2-7,TRBV18,CASSPRQSSYEQYF,TGTGCCAGCTCACCCCGACAGAGCTCCTACGAGCAGTACTTC
NA,TRBD1,TRBJ1-6,TRBV7-3,CASSLTAGGNSPLHF,TGTGCCAGCAGCTTAACGGCAGGGGGGAATTCACCCCTCCACTTT
NA,TRBD2,TRBJ2-1,TRBV27,CASSRFAPTSGGSHNEQFF,TGTGCCAGCAGCCGATTTGCCCCGACTAGCGGGGGATCACACAATGAGCAGTTCTTC
NA,NA,TRBJ1-3,TRBV7-2,CASSLDIGNTIYF,TGTGCCAGCAGCTTAGACATTGGAAACACCATATATTTT
NA,NA,TRBJ2-7,TRBV4-1,CASSQVGRIGGGAYEQYF,TGCGCCAGCAGCCAAGTGGGTAGAATCGGAGGGGGGGCCTACGAGCAGTACTTC
NA,TRBD1,TRBJ2-7,TRBV29-1,CSARGQASYEQYF,TGCAGCGCCAGGGGACAGGCCTCCTACGAGCAGTACTTC
NA,NA,TRBJ2-5,TRBV5-1,CASSTGATQESQYF,TGCGCCAGCAGCACAGGAGCTACCCAAGAGTCCCAGTACTTC
NA,TRBD2,TRBJ2-1,TRBV4-2,CASSRTSGGPGVEQFF,TGTGCCAGCAGCCGAACTAGCGGGGGTCCGGGGGTCGAGCAGTTCTTC
NA,NA,TRBJ2-2,TRBV5-6,CASSLAPRADTGELFF,TGTGCCAGCAGCCTCGCCCCCAGGGCCGACACCGGGGAGCTGTTTTTT
NA,TRBD1,TRBJ2-7,TRBV4-1,CASSQNRGNPSYEQYF,TGCGCCAGCAGCCAGAACAGGGGAAATCCCTCCTACGAGCAGTACTTC
few,TRBD1,TRBJ1-2,TRBV6-1,CASSDDRAPYGYTF,TGTGCCAGCAGTGACGACAGGGCCCCGTATGGCTACACCTTC
NA,TRBD1,TRBJ1-1,TRBV28,CASSLYWTGHTEAFF,TGTGCCAGCAGTTTATATTGGACAGGCCACACTGAAGCTTTCTTT
once,TRBD1,TRBJ2-7,TRBV7-2,CASSLRDRATYEQYF,TGTGCCAGCAGCTTGCGCGACAGGGCGACCTACGAGCAGTACTTC
NA,NA,TRBJ1-6,TRBV6-5,CASSTTRRENSPLHF,TGTGCCAGCAGTACAACCCGCAGGGAAAATTCACCCCTCCACTTT
NA,NA,TRBJ1-4,TRBV19,CASSRGRKEKLFF,TGTGCCAGTAGTAGAGGGCGAAAAGAAAAACTGTTTTTT